This is a list of T cell receptor beta chains from one sample in a study of control samples from healthy donors and cancer patients. Assay: immunoSEQ multiplex PCR; the TCRdb copy retains only in-frame clones and omits some. The sample records 15,000 to 20,000 clones, about 88% being singletons. The specimen sequenced was PBMCs. The receptor source for this set is a man between 60 and 70 years old with head and neck cancer. CDR3s include the opening cysteine and the closing phenylalanine or tryptophan.

J gene: TRBJ2-1; V gene: TRBV6-2/TRBV6-3; CDR3 protein: CASSYVRGEQFF
J gene: TRBJ2-5; V gene: TRBV5-1; CDR3 protein: CASSQIGQRGGLETQYF
J gene: TRBJ1-1; V gene: TRBV6-5; CDR3 protein: CASSSQAFLNTEAFF
J gene: TRBJ1-6; V gene: TRBV2; CDR3 protein: CASRGSHNSPLHF
J gene: TRBJ2-5; V gene: TRBV7-8; CDR3 protein: CASSLARGPQETQYF
J gene: TRBJ2-5; V gene: TRBV10-2; CDR3 protein: CASGPTQETQYF
J gene: TRBJ2-1; V gene: TRBV7-2; CDR3 protein: CASSLESSGGANEQFF
J gene: TRBJ1-4; V gene: TRBV5-1; CDR3 protein: CASSSPGQGNEKLFF
J gene: TRBJ1-4; V gene: TRBV3-1/TRBV3-2; CDR3 protein: CASSQRGGTGAEKLFF
J gene: TRBJ1-5; V gene: TRBV16; CDR3 protein: CASSLGGTGPQHF
J gene: TRBJ2-6; V gene: TRBV7-2; CDR3 protein: CASSLGPGGRSGANVLTF
J gene: TRBJ2-1; V gene: TRBV6-4; CDR3 protein: CASSDSRYEQFF
J gene: TRBJ1-1; V gene: TRBV12-3/TRBV12-4; CDR3 protein: CASSPWYTEAFF
J gene: TRBJ2-2; V gene: TRBV5-1; CDR3 protein: CASSPGGGGAGELFF
J gene: TRBJ1-6; V gene: TRBV3-1/TRBV3-2; CDR3 protein: CASSPYRGDNSPLHF
J gene: TRBJ2-5; V gene: TRBV5-1; CDR3 protein: CASSPSQETQYF
J gene: TRBJ1-2; V gene: TRBV5-8; CDR3 protein: CASSPGSGYTF
J gene: TRBJ1-5; V gene: TRBV5-1; CDR3 protein: CASSLGHSNQPQHF
J gene: TRBJ2-3; V gene: TRBV10-3; CDR3 protein: CAIKSPQTGDTQYF
J gene: TRBJ2-7; V gene: TRBV29-1; CDR3 protein: CSVGSRRIYEQYF
J gene: TRBJ2-1; V gene: TRBV5-1; CDR3 protein: CASGGGAAKGNEQFF
J gene: TRBJ2-3; V gene: TRBV19; CDR3 protein: CASSISGGESDTQYF
J gene: TRBJ2-7; V gene: TRBV13; CDR3 protein: CASRQGAAISPGQYF
J gene: TRBJ2-3; V gene: TRBV7-2; CDR3 protein: CASSPRPNLSTDTQYF
J gene: TRBJ2-7; V gene: TRBV6-1; CDR3 protein: CASSEATFGGLEQYF
J gene: TRBJ2-7; V gene: TRBV11-2; CDR3 protein: CASSLDGTETYEQYF
J gene: TRBJ2-7; V gene: TRBV11-3; CDR3 protein: CASSSPGQGGDEQYF
J gene: TRBJ2-2; V gene: TRBV18; CDR3 protein: CASSGSSTGELFF
J gene: TRBJ2-7; V gene: TRBV5-1; CDR3 protein: CASSLPQTGGEQYF
J gene: TRBJ1-2; V gene: TRBV3-1/TRBV3-2; CDR3 protein: CASSPGRTYGYTF
J gene: TRBJ1-2; V gene: TRBV5-6; CDR3 protein: CASSLSSGAQNYGYTF
J gene: TRBJ2-7; V gene: TRBV5-1; CDR3 protein: CASSFSGGGFEQYF
J gene: TRBJ2-5; V gene: TRBV7-2; CDR3 protein: CASSQNSIAETQYF
J gene: TRBJ2-7; V gene: TRBV11-2; CDR3 protein: CASSLGAGAAYEQYF
J gene: TRBJ2-3; V gene: TRBV5-1; CDR3 protein: CASSSRASVAQYF
J gene: TRBJ2-2; V gene: TRBV4-1; CDR3 protein: CASRLIAAGTGELFF
J gene: TRBJ2-1; V gene: TRBV18; CDR3 protein: CASSPRTGGGNEQFF
J gene: TRBJ2-3; V gene: TRBV24-1; CDR3 protein: CATSPAGGRYTDTQYF
J gene: TRBJ2-3; V gene: TRBV3-1/TRBV3-2; CDR3 protein: CASSQGPPGSTQYF
J gene: TRBJ2-3; V gene: TRBV19; CDR3 protein: CASRPGLAGETDTQYF
J gene: TRBJ2-1; V gene: TRBV5-6; CDR3 protein: CASSYRAGTEYNEQFF
J gene: TRBJ2-1; V gene: TRBV27; CDR3 protein: CASIQDRDHNEQFF
J gene: TRBJ1-1; V gene: TRBV18; CDR3 protein: CASSPTRAAEGAFF
J gene: TRBJ1-2; V gene: TRBV20-1; CDR3 protein: CSARSAYGYTF
J gene: TRBJ1-2; V gene: TRBV12-3/TRBV12-4; CDR3 protein: CASSNSGYGYTF
J gene: TRBJ1-3; V gene: TRBV6-5; CDR3 protein: CASSQQGYGNTIYF
J gene: TRBJ2-1; V gene: TRBV7-7; CDR3 protein: CASSGSGGNEQFF
J gene: TRBJ2-1; V gene: TRBV27; CDR3 protein: CASSSGTSGANEQFF
J gene: TRBJ2-7; V gene: TRBV7-9; CDR3 protein: CASSPGQSYEQYF
J gene: TRBJ2-2; V gene: TRBV7-2; CDR3 protein: CASSPRLAGGAGELFF